The source of this T cell receptor beta chain is a study of CD8+ T cells in alopecia areata. cDNA reverse transcribed from extracted RNA served as the sequencing template. TCRdb's table, derived via immunoSEQ multiplex PCR, lists solely in-frame clones and lacks some. The data contain about 150,000 clones, approximately 60% of them singletons. CDR3 length: 18 amino acids. Trimming removed 0 bases from V and 2 bases from J; junction bases left unmatched: 7. CDR1 is LGHNA and CDR2 is YNFKEQ in the germline V gene. This clonotype was sampled from a human donor in good health. The chain links TRBV4-2 to TRBJ2-3, with TRBD2 matching 11 bases. Sequenced: CD4+ T cells sorted from blood. This CDR3 reads CASSQDGTSGLFTDTQYF. CDR3 nucleotides: TGTGCCAGCAGCCAAGACGGGACTAGCGGTTTGTTCACAGATACGCAGTATTTT.